A selection of T cell receptor beta chains follows, all from one sample in a study of early T cells in non-severe SARS-CoV-2 infection. TCRdb itself ran the 5' RACE reads through MiXCR, one entry per CDR3 protein. The sample has tens of thousands of distinct CDR3 sequences, around an eighth seen once; the top ten hold roughly 1.3%. Sequenced sample: whole blood. These TCRs come from an adult who was a healthcare worker with PCR-confirmed SARS-CoV-2 infection or an uninfected control (not recorded which). Both conserved end residues are part of each CDR3. D genes are given only for firm matches. Rows give clone size only sometimes, using once, few, many, or a class for an expanded clone.

many TRBJ2-3 TRBV19 . CASSIGSGTDTQYF TGTGCCAGTAGTATAGGAAGCGGGACAGATACGCAGTATTTT
many TRBJ2-1 TRBV5-1 . CASSPGDGSSYNEQFF TGCGCCAGCAGCCCAGGGGACGGTAGCTCCTACAATGAGCAGTTCTTC
many TRBJ1-5 TRBV12-3/TRBV12-4 . CASALRYDSNQPQHF TGTGCCAGCGCCCTTAGGTACGATAGCAATCAGCCCCAGCATTTT
. TRBJ2-2 TRBV4-2 TRBD2 CASSQDAGLAGAVTGELFF TGTGCCAGCAGCCAAGATGCCGGGCTAGCGGGGGCGGTCACCGGGGAGCTGTTTTTT
. TRBJ2-5 TRBV29-1 . CSVAFGQRETQYF TGCAGCGTCGCATTTGGACAGAGAGAGACCCAGTACTTC
many TRBJ2-1 TRBV6-2/TRBV6-3 . CASSPRVSSYNEQFF TGTGCCAGCAGTCCCAGGGTTAGCTCCTACAATGAGCAGTTCTTC
many TRBJ2-2 TRBV7-6 . CASSLVSTGELFF TGTGCCAGCAGCTTAGTCTCGACCGGGGAGCTGTTTTTT
. TRBJ2-3 TRBV7-9 TRBD2 CASSRATSGGYTDTQYF TGTGCCAGCAGCCGAGCGACTAGCGGGGGATACACAGATACGCAGTATTTT
many TRBJ2-4 TRBV20-1 . CSARNGLLAKNIQYF TGCAGTGCTAGAAATGGACTTCTAGCCAAAAACATTCAGTACTTC
many TRBJ2-7 TRBV29-1 TRBD2 CSVRLAGAYEQYF TGCAGCGTTCGACTAGCGGGTGCCTACGAGCAGTACTTC
many TRBJ2-7 TRBV6-1 TRBD1 CASSEGDSSYEQYF TGTGCCAGCAGTGAAGGGGACAGCTCCTACGAGCAGTACTTC
many TRBJ1-1 TRBV10-3 . CAISESAGRGTEAFF TGTGCCATCAGTGAGTCCGCAGGTAGGGGTACTGAAGCTTTCTTT
few TRBJ1-2 TRBV29-1 TRBD1 CSVEGPGGVNGYTF TGCAGCGTCGAGGGCCCAGGGGGCGTGAATGGCTACACCTTC
many TRBJ1-2 TRBV4-2 . CASSRDTVSSNGYTF TGTGCCAGCAGCCGAGACACTGTGTCGTCGAATGGCTACACCTTC
. TRBJ1-1 TRBV29-1 . CSVEIRGTEAFF TGCAGCGTTGAAATTAGGGGCACTGAAGCTTTCTTT
once TRBJ1-2 TRBV6-6 TRBD1 CASRRQGAEYGYTF TGTGCCAGCAGGAGACAGGGGGCAGAGTATGGCTACACCTTC
many TRBJ2-7 TRBV7-9 . CASSRDVYEQYF TGTGCCAGCAGCAGGGACGTATACGAGCAGTACTTC
many TRBJ2-1 TRBV15 TRBD2 CATSRGDGGGAVQFF TGTGCCACCAGCAGAGGCGACGGCGGGGGGGCGGTGCAGTTCTTC
many TRBJ1-1 TRBV5-6 TRBD1 CASSPDRDTEAFF TGTGCCAGCAGCCCTGACAGGGACACTGAAGCTTTCTTT
many TRBJ2-1 TRBV6-2/TRBV6-3 . CASSYNVAVYDEQFF TGTGCCAGCAGTTACAACGTGGCAGTGTACGATGAGCAGTTCTTC
many TRBJ2-2 TRBV5-1 . CASSLDGNTGELFF TGCGCCAGCAGCTTGGACGGGAACACCGGGGAGCTGTTTTTT
many TRBJ2-7 TRBV20-1 TRBD2 CSALVLLSGRAGEQYF TGCAGTGCGCTAGTGTTACTTAGCGGGAGAGCGGGCGAGCAGTACTTC
many TRBJ2-1 TRBV10-3 . CAISGMDPYNEQFF TGTGCCATCAGCGGGATGGACCCATACAATGAGCAGTTCTTC
many TRBJ2-7 TRBV6-6 TRBD2 CASSQGLAGYEQYF TGTGCCAGCAGCCAAGGACTAGCTGGATACGAGCAGTACTTC
. TRBJ2-3 TRBV9 . CASSVGTLADTQYF TGTGCCAGCAGCGTAGGGACTTTAGCAGATACGCAGTATTTT
many TRBJ1-1 TRBV7-9 . CASSLSVNTEAFF TGTGCCAGCAGCTTAAGCGTGAACACTGAAGCTTTCTTT
many TRBJ2-1 TRBV20-1 . CSARGGASSYNEQFF TGCAGTGCTAGAGGTGGGGCGAGCTCCTACAATGAGCAGTTCTTC
many TRBJ2-7 TRBV5-4 . CASSLAGSRFTYEQYF TGTGCCAGCAGCTTGGCCGGGTCCCGGTTCACCTACGAGCAGTACTTC
many TRBJ1-5 TRBV20-1 . CSARDYSGQPNQPQHF TGCAGTGCTAGAGATTATTCGGGGCAACCCAATCAGCCCCAGCATTTT